This entry lists 17 T cell receptor beta chains sequenced from one sample in a study of blood T cell repertoires in COVID-19. Generated by immunoSEQ multiplex PCR, the TCRdb table keeps only in-frame clones and is missing some. The profile shows 95,000 to 150,000 clones, about 80% of them singletons. Sequencing was performed on peripheral blood. The receptors originated from a man aged 55-75 years with active or convalescent COVID-19.

The CDR3 DNA follows: TGTGCCAGCAGCGTAGGGTCAGGGGCCGACCAGCCCCAGCATTTT. Translation: CASSVGSGADQPQHF. The chain is built from TRBV9 and TRBJ1-5, with D perhaps matching TRBD1 (6 bases). This CDR3 comprises 15 residues. V was clipped by 0 bases and J by 7 bases, with 14 bases between them. Germline V gene lookup returns CDR1 SGDLS and CDR2 YYNGEE.

The V and J genes are TRBV6-2 or TRBV6-3 and TRBJ2-3, with TRBD2 identical over 14 bases. V was clipped by 5 bases and J by 6 bases; unmatched bases: 7. CDR3 length equals 16 residues. The germline gives CDR1 MNHEY, CDR2 SVGEGT. CDR3: CASSVGTSGRSDTQYF. The CDR3, as DNA: TGTGCCAGCAGTGTCGGGACTAGCGGGAGATCGGATACGCAGTATTTT.

V is TRBV4-3 and J is TRBJ1-1; D remains unclear. Trimming took 0 bases from V and 6 from J, leaving 11 bases between them. Per the germline V gene, CDR1 is LGHNA and CDR2 is YSLEER. The CDR3 has 14 residues. DNA of the CDR3: TGCGCCAGCAGCCAAGAGGAGTCCAACGCTGAAGCTTTCTTT. Translation gives CASSQEESNAEAFF.

V usage is TRBV9 and J usage is TRBJ2-3; D perhaps matches TRBD1 (5 bases). V was clipped by 0 bases and J by 6 bases, with 8 bases between them. Germline loops: CDR1 SGDLS, CDR2 YYNGEE. The length of the CDR3 is 13 residues. The CDR3 sequence: CASSVARGDTQYF. The DNA of the CDR3 is TGTGCCAGCAGCGTAGCTAGGGGCGATACGCAGTATTTT.

The rearrangement links TRBV10-3 to TRBJ1-2; a weak D match, TRBD1 (6 bases). The CDR3 is 13 amino acids. With 8 bases removed from V and 8 bases from J, the gap between germline ends came to 18 bases. Germline-derived CDR1 and CDR2 are ENHRY and SYGVKD. CDR3: CAIHTVGGGGYTF. The CDR3 DNA reads TGTGCCATCCACACGGTAGGGGGAGGGGGCTACACCTTC.

This clone occurred once. V gene TRBV6-5 combines with J gene TRBJ1-1; TRBD1 matches 8 bases. CDR3 length equals 13 residues. The germline CDR1 and CDR2 sequences are MNHEY and SVGAGI. V trimming: 7 bases; J trimming: 0 bases; junction bases outside the gene matches: 1. CDR3 loop: CASTDRVNTEAFF. For the CDR3, the DNA is TGTGCCAGCACGGACAGGGTGAACACTGAAGCTTTCTTT.

This clone was picked up a small number of times. The chain employs TRBV5-1 and TRBJ1-1; D not resolved. CDR1 and CDR2 from the germline V gene are SGHRS and YFSETQ. Trimming took off 0 bases at V and 1 base at J, with 4 bases between the two ends. The CDR3 runs 13 residues. The CDR3 coding sequence is TGCGCCAGCAGCTTGGACAAGAACACTGAAGCTTTCTTT. Its translation: CASSLDKNTEAFF.

This clone was detected only once. The rearrangement links TRBV7-2 to TRBJ2-2, with D possibly TRBD1 on 6 matching bases. Deletions cut 1 base from V and 6 bases from J, with 12 bases between. Germline CDR1 reads SGHTA; CDR2 reads FQGNSA. CDR3 length: 15 residues. CDR3 protein: CASSLGNREPGELFF. The CDR3 bases are TGTGCCAGCAGCTTAGGGAACAGGGAACCCGGGGAGCTGTTTTTT.

V usage is TRBV14 and J usage is TRBJ1-4; 10 positions agree with TRBD1. V was clipped by 1 base and J by 6 bases; unmatched bases: 2. The CDR3 extends over 15 amino acids. Per the germline V gene, CDR1 is SGHDN and CDR2 is FVKESK. The CDR3 bases are TGTGCCAGCAGCCAAGGGGACAGGGGCGATGAAAAACTGTTTTTT. Protein product: CASSQGDRGDEKLFF. The full variable domain, its missing parts supplied by reference TRBV14 and TRBJ1-4, is EAGVTQFPSHSVIEKGQTVTLRCDPISGHDNLYWYRRVMGKEIKFLLHFVKESKQDESGMPNNRFLAERTGGTYSTLKVQPAELEDSGVYFCASSQGDRGDEKLFFGSGTQLSVL.

The chain employs TRBV5-4 and TRBJ1-4; 10 bases align to TRBD1. This CDR3 spans 16 amino acids. J was trimmed by 8 bases and V by 1 base; bases with no gene match: 8. CDR1 is SGHNT, CDR2 YYREEE, per germline (reference sequence). In DNA, the CDR3 is TGTGCCAGCAGCTTGATGGGACAGGGGCGTGGAGAAAAACTGTTTTTT. Its protein product is CASSLMGQGRGEKLFF.

The chain carries TRBV7-9 and TRBJ1-6; weak D call: TRBD1 (5 bases). The germline gives CDR1 SEHNR, CDR2 FQNEAQ (reference sequence). Trimming removed 1 base at V and 14 bases at J, with 18 bases between. There are 15 residues in the CDR3. The CDR3 spells CASSLEGGTQPSLHF. The DNA for the CDR3 is TGTGCCAGCAGCTTAGAGGGCGGGACGCAACCTTCCCTCCACTTT. Full variable domain (rest looked up from reference TRBV7-9 and TRBJ1-6): DTGVSQNPRHKITKRGQNVTFRCDPISEHNRLYWYRQTLGQGPEFLTYFQNEAQLEKSRLLSDRFSAERPKGSFSTLEIQRTEQGDSAMYLCASSLEGGTQPSLHFGNGTRLTVT.

The rearrangement links TRBV28 to TRBJ2-7; tentatively, D is TRBD1 (6 bases). CDR1 is MDHEN, CDR2 SYDVKM, per germline. CDR3 length: 15 amino acids. V gave up 6 bases and J gave up 5 bases, with 20 bases separating them. The DNA for the CDR3 is TGTGCCAGCAGCCGCGCCGGGACACGGATCGACGAGCAGTACTTC. This sequence encodes CASSRAGTRIDEQYF. Full variable domain (missing parts from reference TRBV28 and TRBJ2-7): DVKVTQSSRYLVKRTGEKVFLECVQDMDHENMFWYRQDPGLGLRLIYFSYDVKMKEKGDIPEGYSVSREKKERFSLILESASTNQTSMYLCASSRAGTRIDEQYFGPGTRLTVT.

The rearrangement links TRBV15 to TRBJ2-2, with D uncertain. V lost 0 bases and J lost 4, with 6 bases in between. The CDR3 sequence is 14 residues long. Germline assignment: CDR1 LNHNV and CDR2 YYDKDF (reference sequence). CDR3 in amino acids: CATSRDVGTGELFF. DNA for the CDR3: TGTGCCACCAGCAGAGACGTCGGCACCGGGGAGCTGTTTTTT.

The rearrangement links TRBV5-1 to TRBJ2-7; 7 nucleotides align to TRBD1. CDR3 length equals 13 residues. Germline assignment: CDR1 SGHRS and CDR2 YFSETQ. V gave up 4 bases and J gave up 4 bases; unmatched junction bases: 5. The CDR3 protein is CASSEGATYEQYF. The CDR3 DNA is TGCGCCAGCAGCGAGGGGGCCACATACGAGCAGTACTTC. Using reference TRBV5-1 and TRBJ2-7 for the parts outside the CDR3, the full variable domain is KAGVTQTPRYLIKTRGQQVTLSCSPISGHRSVSWYQQTPGQGLQFLFEYFSETQRNKGNFPGRFSGRQFSNSRSEMNVSTLELGDSALYLCASSEGATYEQYFGPGTRLTVT.

The J gene is TRBJ2-3, the V gene TRBV27; D not resolved. CDR3 length equals 14 residues. Germline-derived CDR1 and CDR2 are MNHEY and SMNVEV (reference sequence). Trimming removed 5 bases at V and 0 bases at J, with 9 bases between. CDR3 amino acids: CASSPLASTDTQYF. CDR3 coding DNA: TGTGCCAGCAGTCCTTTAGCTAGCACAGATACGCAGTATTTT.

V is TRBV7-8 and J is TRBJ2-7, with D maybe TRBD2 (5 bases). The CDR3 is 13 amino acids. Per the germline V gene, CDR1 is SGHVS and CDR2 is FQNEAQ. The V end lost 3 bases, the J end lost 6 bases, and 12 bases lay between the germline ends. CDR3 sequence (DNA): TGTGCCAGCAGCTTGAGGGAAACGGCCGAGCAGTACTTC. This codes for CASSLRETAEQYF.

The V and J genes are TRBV27 and TRBJ2-1, with 9 bases that match TRBD2. V gave up 1 base and J gave up 6 bases; unmatched junction bases: 4. There are 15 residues in the CDR3. Germline V gives CDR1 MNHEY, CDR2 SMNVEV (reference sequence). The CDR3 bases are TGTGCCAGCAGTTTATTGCTAGCGGGAATCAATGAGCAGTTCTTC. This translates into CASSLLLAGINEQFF.